This T cell receptor (beta chain) was profiled in a study of blood T cell repertoires in COVID-19. As for the study in general: Specimens from acute and convalescent COVID-19 originated in the United States, Italy and Spain. PBMCs, B-cell-depleted T cells, or T cells were the source of the cDNA or gDNA that made up the material.

V was pared by 11 bases and J by 2 bases, with 10 bases between. The CDR3 covers 11 residues. Germline V lookup: CDR1 SNHLY, CDR2 FYNNEI. Methods used by the authors: Amplifying reference gene primers gave estimates of nucleated cell counts. Clones were read by immunoSEQ multiplex PCR, and TCRdb kept only the in-frame ones, dropping some. The DNA gave D and trimming, while V, J and clone size come from that table. The sample has about 52,000 clones; about nine tenths are singletons. The TCR comes from a man aged 65-85 years with acute or convalescent COVID-19. Sequencing was done on a sample of peripheral blood. J is TRBJ2-7 and V is TRBV2; tentatively, D is TRBD2 (5 bases). The CDR3 nucleotides are TGTGCCGGGCGGGCAGCCTACGAGCAGTACTTC. This sequence encodes CAGRAAYEQYF.